The 24 T cell receptor beta chains listed next were all sequenced from one sample in a study of siplizumab effects on memory and regulatory T cells. Repertoires were generated with immunoSEQ multiplex PCR, while TCRdb's copy carries only in-frame clones and drops some. The sample shows some 100,000 clones, around 92% of them seen only once. Sequenced sample: Tregs sorted from blood. The receptors were sampled from a human donor in good health.

V is TRBV2 and J is TRBJ2-7, with D perhaps matching TRBD1 (6 bases). Germline CDR1 reads SNHLY; CDR2 reads FYNNEI. This CDR3 spans 14 amino acids. Trimming cost V 6 bases and J 7 bases, with 19 bases left between them. CDR3 sequence (DNA): TGTGCCAGCAGGGACCGGGACACCGCGATGGAGCAGTACTTC. It translates to CASRDRDTAMEQYF.

The genes are TRBV18 and TRBJ1-2; D call uncertain. In germline, CDR1 is KGHSH, CDR2 LQKENI. The CDR3 has 14 residues. Trimming removed 3 bases from V and 4 bases from J, with 12 bases in between. The CDR3 spells CASSPSSQSYGYTF. For the CDR3, the DNA is TGTGCCAGCTCACCGTCTTCCCAGAGCTATGGCTACACCTTC.

The chain is built from TRBV5-6 and TRBJ2-1; D might be TRBD1 or TRBD2, each matching 5 bases. CDR1 is SGHDT and CDR2 is YYEEEE in the germline V gene. V was trimmed by 6 bases and J by 10 bases, leaving 17 bases between them. This CDR3 is built from 13 residues. The CDR3 DNA sequence: TGTGCCAGCACCCCAGGGTACGGGGACGAGCAGTTCTTC. This translates into CASTPGYGDEQFF.

In its sample, this clone was seen once. The genes are TRBV2 and TRBJ1-2; D gene uncertain. V was cut by 7 bases and J by 4 bases, with 13 bases left in between. CDR1 and CDR2 (germline): SNHLY, FYNNEI. There are 13 residues in the CDR3. CDR3 coding DNA: TGTGCCAGCACTGGTGAGGGAAGCTATGGCTACACCTTC. Its translation is CASTGEGSYGYTF.

This chain connects TRBV6-1 to TRBJ1-3; D is possibly TRBD1 (6 bases). CDR1 and CDR2 (germline): MNHNS, SASEGT. This CDR3 region has 12 residues. The ends were cut back, 9 bases at V and 4 bases at J, with 10 bases in the middle. The CDR3 sequence is CASSGVGNTIYF. The DNA of the CDR3 is TGTGCCAGTTCAGGGGTGGGAAACACCATATATTTT.

CDR3 DNA: TGTGCCAGCAGGGGGCAAGGGGGAGAAAAACTGTTTTTT. It specifies CASRGQGGEKLFF. The chain combines TRBV2 with TRBJ1-4; maybe TRBD1 (6 bases). V gave up 6 bases and J gave up 8 bases, with 13 bases separating them. The germline V gene has CDR1 SNHLY and CDR2 FYNNEI. The CDR3 contains 13 residues. Full variable domain (remainder filled in from reference TRBV2 and TRBJ1-4): EPEVTQTPSHQVTQMGQEVILRCVPISNHLYFYWYRQILGQKVEFLVSFYNNEISEKSEIFDDQFSVERPDGSNFTLKIRSTKLEDSAMYFCASRGQGGEKLFFGSGTQLSVL.

This clone occurred a few times. V is TRBV6-5 and J is TRBJ2-3, with a possible D match to TRBD2 (6 bases). V shed 6 bases and J shed 6 bases, with 7 bases lying between them. Germline V CDR1 and CDR2: MNHEY, SVGAGI. CDR3 length equals 11 residues. The CDR3 reads CASRLADTQYF. In DNA, the CDR3 is TGTGCCAGCAGACTAGCTGATACGCAGTATTTT.

The CDR3 nucleotides are TGTGCCATCAGTTCACGTTCGGCCGCTAGCACAGATACGCAGTATTTT. Amino acids: CAISSRSAASTDTQYF. The chain couples TRBV10-3 to TRBJ2-3; D uncertain. The V gene's germline CDR1 is ENHRY and CDR2 SYGVKD. This CDR3 is 16 amino acids long. V was cut by 5 bases and J by 0 bases, with 15 bases left in between.

The CDR3 here is CASSLGHTGDLGYTF. CDR3 nucleotide sequence: TGCGCCAGCAGCTTAGGCCATACAGGGGACCTTGGCTACACCTTC. This chain connects TRBV5-1 to TRBJ1-2; 7 nucleotides line up with TRBD1. This CDR3 has 15 amino acids. The V gene end was trimmed by 2 bases and the J gene end by 7 bases; junction bases not matched to a gene: 11. The germline V gene encodes CDR1 SGHRS and CDR2 YFSETQ.

The rearrangement uses TRBV6-1 and TRBJ2-7; D is perhaps TRBD1 (5 bases). Germline V gives CDR1 MNHNS, CDR2 SASEGT. V was pared by 5 bases and J by 4 bases, with 18 bases between. The CDR3 runs 15 residues. CDR3 residues: CASSLERSGWYEQYF. The CDR3 nucleotides are TGTGCCAGCAGTCTCGAACGTTCAGGGTGGTACGAGCAGTACTTC.

V is TRBV5-1 and J is TRBJ1-5; 10 bases are a match to TRBD1. Per the germline V gene, CDR1 is SGHRS and CDR2 is YFSETQ. V dropped 5 bases and J dropped 4; count of bases not matched to a gene: 12. The CDR3 has 17 residues. The CDR3 spells CASRDGQGENVNQPQHF. The CDR3 DNA follows: TGCGCCAGCAGGGATGGACAGGGGGAGAATGTTAATCAGCCCCAGCATTTT.

The chain uses TRBV6-5 and TRBJ1-2; 10 bases align to TRBD1. The CDR3 sequence is 16 residues long. The junction had 7 bases not matched to a gene; V was cut back by 0 bases and J by 6 bases. Germline assignment: CDR1 MNHEY and CDR2 SVGAGI. The CDR3 DNA sequence: TGTGCCAGCAGTTACTCGTGGGACAGGGGAGGCGATGGCTACACCTTC. Translation: CASSYSWDRGGDGYTF.

J is TRBJ1-2 and V is TRBV5-1; possible D gene TRBD1, 5 bases. V dropped 7 bases and J dropped 4 bases, with 14 bases sitting between them. Germline CDR1 and CDR2: SGHRS and YFSETQ. This CDR3 spans 13 amino acids. The CDR3 nucleotides read TGCGCCAGCTCGGAGGGAGGGGTCTATGGCTACACCTTC. As protein: CASSEGGVYGYTF.

The chain is built from TRBV4-1 and TRBJ1-2; a possible D gene is TRBD1 (5 bases). Between the trimmed V and J ends, which lost 3 bases and 3 bases, there was a span of 26 bases. This CDR3 spans 19 amino acids. Germline values: CDR1 MGHRA, CDR2 YSYEKL. The DNA for the CDR3 is TGCGCCAGCAGCCAGCCCCAGGGTGTAACCGGATTTAAGGACTATGGCTACACCTTC. This encodes CASSQPQGVTGFKDYGYTF.

The chain recombines TRBV5-4 with TRBJ2-1, with 7 bases that match TRBD2. V was clipped by 0 bases and J by 7 bases; unmatched bases: 7. CDR3 length: 15 residues. CDR1 is SGHNT and CDR2 is YYREEE in the germline V gene (reference sequence). CDR3 in DNA: TGTGCCAGCAGCTTGGGCGGGGGAGTCAAGAATGAGCAGTTCTTC. The encoded protein is CASSLGGGVKNEQFF.

This chain uses TRBV18 with TRBJ1-2; D ambiguous. V was clipped by 6 bases and J by 3 bases, with 11 bases between them. Per the germline V gene, CDR1 is KGHSH and CDR2 is LQKENI. CDR3 length: 13 residues. CDR3 in amino acids: CASSLDPDYGYTF. The DNA of the CDR3 is TGTGCCAGCTCCCTGGATCCGGACTATGGCTACACCTTC.

This clone came up a few times. The gene calls are TRBV27 and TRBJ1-1; weak D call: TRBD1 (5 bases). CDR1 is MNHEY, CDR2 SMNVEV, per germline (reference sequence). V lost 10 bases and J lost 0, with 15 bases in between. The CDR3 runs to 14 residues. CDR3 DNA: TGTGCCACCCTGCCAGGGCTCATGAACACTGAAGCTTTCTTT. Translating it yields CATLPGLMNTEAFF.

This chain uses TRBV19 with TRBJ1-5; a possible D gene is TRBD1 (5 bases). Germline CDR1 LNHDA, CDR2 SQIVND (reference sequence). The CDR3 length is 13 residues. The V end was cut by 5 bases, the J end by 7 bases, with 12 bases between. CDR3 region: CASSRGSNQPQHF. In DNA form, the CDR3 reads TGTGCCAGTAGTCGGGGCTCCAACCAGCCCCAGCATTTT. The full variable domain, its missing parts supplied by reference TRBV19 and TRBJ1-5, is DGGITQSPKYLFRKEGQNVTLSCEQNLNHDAMYWYRQDPGQGLRLIYYSQIVNDFQKGDIAEGYSVSREKKESFPLTVTSAQKNPTAFYLCASSRGSNQPQHFGDGTRLSIL.

The rearrangement links TRBV5-1 to TRBJ1-1; D gene unclear. The CDR3 length is 12 residues. Germline-derived CDR1 and CDR2 are SGHRS and YFSETQ. With 0 bases removed from V and 0 bases from J, the gap between germline ends came to 0 bases. As DNA, the CDR3 is TGCGCCAGCAGCTTGGTGAACACTGAAGCTTTCTTT. Translated, it gives CASSLVNTEAFF. Filled out from reference TRBV5-1 and TRBJ1-1, the complete variable domain reads KAGVTQTPRYLIKTRGQQVTLSCSPISGHRSVSWYQQTPGQGLQFLFEYFSETQRNKGNFPGRFSGRQFSNSRSEMNVSTLELGDSALYLCASSLVNTEAFFGQGTRLTVV.

The chain is built from TRBV2 and TRBJ1-2; D call uncertain. Germline loops: CDR1 SNHLY, CDR2 FYNNEI. The CDR3 is made up of 11 amino acids. Trimming cost V 0 bases and J 14 bases, with 10 bases left between them. The DNA of the CDR3 is TGTGCCAGCAGTGAAGCGGAGGGTAGAACCTTC. Protein: CASSEAEGRTF.

The gene calls are TRBV2 and TRBJ2-7; 7 bases align to TRBD1. J gave up 5 bases and V 5 bases, and 9 bases lay outside the gene matches. Germline CDR1 and CDR2: SNHLY and FYNNEI. This CDR3 comprises 14 residues. The CDR3 DNA follows: TGTGCCAGCAGTCTGTGGACAGGACGGAACGAGCAGTACTTC. This encodes CASSLWTGRNEQYF.

V is TRBV7-2 and J is TRBJ1-3; 9 bases line up with TRBD1. The CDR3 has 16 amino acids. Germline CDR1 is SGHTA and CDR2 is FQGNSA. The V and J ends lost 5 bases and 2 bases, in that order; junction bases with no gene match: 7. DNA of the CDR3: TGTGCCAGCAGCCTCACAGGGGGCACCGCTGGAAACACCATATATTTT. Its protein is CASSLTGGTAGNTIYF.

This chain links TRBV7-9 with TRBJ2-1; D remains unclear. The CDR3 contains 17 residues. V lost 1 base and J 1 base, leaving 14 bases between the germline ends. From germline, CDR1 is SEHNR and CDR2 FQNEAQ (reference sequence). CDR3 coding DNA: TGTGCCAGCAGCTTAGTCGGTCGCGGTAGATCCTACAATGAGCAGTTCTTC. Translated, it gives CASSLVGRGRSYNEQFF.

V gene TRBV6-5 combines with J gene TRBJ2-1, with TRBD2 identical over 7 bases. The V gene end was trimmed by 6 bases and the J gene end by 4 bases; junction bases not matched to a gene: 9. The CDR3 length is 15 residues. Germline V lookup: CDR1 MNHEY, CDR2 SVGAGI. The CDR3 DNA reads TGTGCCAGCAGCCTAGCTAGCGGAGCTTACAATGAGCAGTTCTTC. Protein product: CASSLASGAYNEQFF.